The clone carrying this T cell receptor beta chain came up once. The germline CDR1 and CDR2 sequences are ENHRY and SYGVKD. The V end was cut by 10 bases, the J end by 0 bases, with 10 bases between. The CDR3 runs to 13 residues. The record originates from a study of blood T cell repertoires in COVID-19. Background on the study: In each case, the material was cDNA or gDNA derived from T cells, B-cell-depleted T cells, or PBMCs.

Original data processing: Cell counts per sample came from amplifying reference gene primers. The data were produced by immunoSEQ multiplex PCR, yet TCRdb's version contains in-frame clones alone and is incomplete. V and J calls plus clone size are reproduced from that table; the DNA served to infer D and trimming. The sample has 39,000 or so clones; nearly 90% are singletons. The specimen sequenced was peripheral blood. The clonotype comes from a human donor in a cohort sampled during active COVID-19. The chain has TRBV10-3 and TRBJ1-3; perhaps TRBD1 as D (6 bases). CDR3 residues: CATRTDSGNTIYF. In DNA, the CDR3 is TGTGCCACCAGGACAGACTCTGGAAACACCATATATTTT.